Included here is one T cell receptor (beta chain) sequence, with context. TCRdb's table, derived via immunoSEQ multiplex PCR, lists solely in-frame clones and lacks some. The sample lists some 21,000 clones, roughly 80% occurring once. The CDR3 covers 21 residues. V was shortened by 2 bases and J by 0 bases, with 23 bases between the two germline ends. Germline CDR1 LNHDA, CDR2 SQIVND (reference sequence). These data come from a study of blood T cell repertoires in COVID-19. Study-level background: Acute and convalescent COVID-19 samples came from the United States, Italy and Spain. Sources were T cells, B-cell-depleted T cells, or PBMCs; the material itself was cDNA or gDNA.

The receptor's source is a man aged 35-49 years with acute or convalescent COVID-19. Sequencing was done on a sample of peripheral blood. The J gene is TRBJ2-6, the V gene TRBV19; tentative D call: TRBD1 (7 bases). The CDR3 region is CASSIRRPGDSYPSGANVLTF. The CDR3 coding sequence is TGTGCCAGTAGTATACGACGGCCGGGGGACAGCTATCCCTCTGGGGCCAACGTCCTGACTTTC.